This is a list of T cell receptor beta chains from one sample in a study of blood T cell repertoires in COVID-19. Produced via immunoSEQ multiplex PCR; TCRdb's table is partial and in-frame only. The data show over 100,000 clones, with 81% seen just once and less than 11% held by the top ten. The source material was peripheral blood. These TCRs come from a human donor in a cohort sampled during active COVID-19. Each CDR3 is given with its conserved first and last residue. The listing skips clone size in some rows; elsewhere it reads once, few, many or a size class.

CDR3aa: CASSSRSGGDYNEQFF
abundance: -
v_gene: TRBV7-3
j_gene: TRBJ2-1

CDR3aa: CASTFPGGAYEQYF
abundance: few
v_gene: TRBV6-5
j_gene: TRBJ2-7

CDR3aa: CASSPTLASEQFF
abundance: -
v_gene: TRBV9
j_gene: TRBJ2-1

CDR3aa: CASSSGSRTDTQYF
abundance: -
v_gene: TRBV5-1
j_gene: TRBJ2-3

CDR3aa: CASWRDRGYEQYF
abundance: -
v_gene: TRBV28
j_gene: TRBJ2-7

CDR3aa: CASSFYLTGDSNQPQHF
abundance: -
v_gene: TRBV7-9
j_gene: TRBJ1-5

CDR3aa: CASSEDWVGGDSYEQYF
abundance: -
v_gene: TRBV7-2
j_gene: TRBJ2-7

CDR3aa: CASSWTVTNTGELFF
abundance: -
v_gene: TRBV18
j_gene: TRBJ2-2

CDR3aa: CASSFQDRGGYTF
abundance: -
v_gene: TRBV27
j_gene: TRBJ1-2

CDR3aa: CASSQEIVQSGGSGYGYTF
abundance: -
v_gene: TRBV4-3
j_gene: TRBJ1-2

CDR3aa: CAISPAVGEQYF
abundance: -
v_gene: TRBV10-3
j_gene: TRBJ2-7

CDR3aa: CASSLQGRLGETQYF
abundance: -
v_gene: TRBV2
j_gene: TRBJ2-5

CDR3aa: CASSRGEGQGEDEQYF
abundance: once
v_gene: TRBV6-6
j_gene: TRBJ2-7

CDR3aa: CASSLGRSQPQHF
abundance: -
v_gene: TRBV11-2
j_gene: TRBJ1-5

CDR3aa: CASSVATEGEQYF
abundance: -
v_gene: TRBV9
j_gene: TRBJ2-7

CDR3aa: CATSQGARYEQYF
abundance: -
v_gene: TRBV2
j_gene: TRBJ2-7

CDR3aa: CASSLQGPYEQYF
abundance: -
v_gene: TRBV7-2
j_gene: TRBJ2-7

CDR3aa: CASSLGDRSQETQYF
abundance: -
v_gene: TRBV5-5
j_gene: TRBJ2-5

CDR3aa: CASRLWDSRNEQFF
abundance: -
v_gene: TRBV27
j_gene: TRBJ2-1

CDR3aa: CASSAVEAGGGEKLFF
abundance: -
v_gene: TRBV7-9
j_gene: TRBJ1-4

CDR3aa: CASSLTGREDTEAFF
abundance: -
v_gene: TRBV7-3
j_gene: TRBJ1-1

CDR3aa: CASRQGEHSPLHF
abundance: -
v_gene: TRBV4-1
j_gene: TRBJ1-6

CDR3aa: CATAGGGASYNEQFF
abundance: -
v_gene: TRBV24-1
j_gene: TRBJ2-1

CDR3aa: CASSVATGVFHEQYF
abundance: once
v_gene: TRBV9
j_gene: TRBJ2-7

CDR3aa: CASSRVGYGYTF
abundance: -
v_gene: TRBV19
j_gene: TRBJ1-2

CDR3aa: CASSGQINEAFF
abundance: -
v_gene: TRBV28
j_gene: TRBJ1-1

CDR3aa: CASSDRAYEQYF
abundance: -
v_gene: TRBV7-2
j_gene: TRBJ2-7

CDR3aa: CASSRQGYEKLFF
abundance: once
v_gene: TRBV6-5
j_gene: TRBJ1-4

CDR3aa: CASSEIGSGRAGELFF
abundance: -
v_gene: TRBV6-2/TRBV6-3
j_gene: TRBJ2-2

CDR3aa: CASSQTGGLEAFF
abundance: once
v_gene: TRBV11-2
j_gene: TRBJ1-1

CDR3aa: CASSFITNEQFF
abundance: few
v_gene: TRBV12-3/TRBV12-4
j_gene: TRBJ2-1

CDR3aa: CASSYMSGDMDGYTF
abundance: once
v_gene: TRBV6-2/TRBV6-3
j_gene: TRBJ1-2

CDR3aa: CASSLDPERYGYTF
abundance: -
v_gene: TRBV5-4
j_gene: TRBJ1-2

CDR3aa: CASSSGTGSAYEQYF
abundance: -
v_gene: TRBV6-5
j_gene: TRBJ2-7

CDR3aa: CASSPPTTGAGGNTIYF
abundance: -
v_gene: TRBV18
j_gene: TRBJ1-3

CDR3aa: CASSFSQIQETQYF
abundance: -
v_gene: TRBV6-5
j_gene: TRBJ2-5

CDR3aa: CASSSSTDTQYF
abundance: -
v_gene: TRBV18
j_gene: TRBJ2-3

CDR3aa: CASSLAGRPYNEQFF
abundance: -
v_gene: TRBV5-8
j_gene: TRBJ2-1

CDR3aa: CASSGLVDEQFF
abundance: once
v_gene: TRBV2
j_gene: TRBJ2-1

CDR3aa: CASSQTGGNYGYTF
abundance: -
v_gene: TRBV7-3
j_gene: TRBJ1-2

CDR3aa: CASSSVRGQETQYF
abundance: -
v_gene: TRBV27
j_gene: TRBJ2-5

CDR3aa: CASSLLQGLNTEAFF
abundance: -
v_gene: TRBV9
j_gene: TRBJ1-1

CDR3aa: CAWSVRGPDTQYF
abundance: -
v_gene: TRBV30
j_gene: TRBJ2-3

CDR3aa: CASSVEHYNEQFF
abundance: -
v_gene: TRBV9
j_gene: TRBJ2-1

CDR3aa: CASSPVQGRNTEAFF
abundance: -
v_gene: TRBV18
j_gene: TRBJ1-1